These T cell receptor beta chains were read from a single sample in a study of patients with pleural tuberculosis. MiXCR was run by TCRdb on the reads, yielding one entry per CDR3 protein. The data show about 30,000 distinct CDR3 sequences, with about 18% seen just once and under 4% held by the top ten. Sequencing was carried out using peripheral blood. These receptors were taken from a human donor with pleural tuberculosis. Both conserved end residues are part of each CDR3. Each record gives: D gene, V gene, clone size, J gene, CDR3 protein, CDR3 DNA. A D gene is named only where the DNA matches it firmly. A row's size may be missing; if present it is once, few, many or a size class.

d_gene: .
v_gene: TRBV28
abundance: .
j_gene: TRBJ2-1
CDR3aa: CASSFPGMYDEQFF
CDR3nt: TGTGCCAGCAGTTTCCCGGGGATGTACGATGAGCAGTTCTTC

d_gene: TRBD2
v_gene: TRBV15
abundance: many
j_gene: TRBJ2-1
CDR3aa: CATSRPSGGAYNEQFF
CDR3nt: TGTGCCACCAGCAGACCTAGCGGGGGGGCCTACAATGAGCAGTTCTTC

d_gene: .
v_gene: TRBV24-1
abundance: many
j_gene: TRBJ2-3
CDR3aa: CATSDRRDIISPDTQYF
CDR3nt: TGTGCCACCAGTGACCGCCGGGACATAATCAGTCCAGATACGCAGTATTTT

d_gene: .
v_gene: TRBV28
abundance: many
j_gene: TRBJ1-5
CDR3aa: CASSRLGGRDQPQHF
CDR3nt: TGTGCCAGCAGCCGCCTCGGGGGTCGGGATCAGCCCCAGCATTTT

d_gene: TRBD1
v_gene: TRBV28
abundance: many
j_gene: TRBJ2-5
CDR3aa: CASSGTDKETQYF
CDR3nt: TGTGCCAGCAGCGGGACAGACAAGGAGACCCAGTACTTC

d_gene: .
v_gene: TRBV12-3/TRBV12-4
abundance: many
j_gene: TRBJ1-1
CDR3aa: CASSLIPGDGATEAFF
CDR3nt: TGTGCCAGCAGTTTAATCCCGGGGGACGGAGCCACTGAAGCTTTCTTT

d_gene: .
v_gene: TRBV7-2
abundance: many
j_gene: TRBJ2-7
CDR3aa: CASSPGTLQTYEQYF
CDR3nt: TGTGCCAGCAGCCCGGGGACTCTCCAGACCTACGAGCAGTACTTC

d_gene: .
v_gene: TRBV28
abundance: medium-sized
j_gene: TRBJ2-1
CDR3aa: CASSSTRVEQFF
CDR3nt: TGTGCCAGCAGTTCTACAAGGGTTGAGCAGTTCTTC

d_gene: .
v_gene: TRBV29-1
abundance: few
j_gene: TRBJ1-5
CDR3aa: CSVAAQYNQPQHF
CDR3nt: TGCAGCGTGGCCGCCCAGTACAATCAGCCCCAGCATTTT

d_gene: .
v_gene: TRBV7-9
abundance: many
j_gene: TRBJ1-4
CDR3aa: CASSRDFEKLFF
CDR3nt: TGTGCCAGCAGCCGCGATTTTGAAAAACTGTTTTTT

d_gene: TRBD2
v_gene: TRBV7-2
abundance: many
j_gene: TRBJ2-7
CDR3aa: CASSLATSGGAIEQYF
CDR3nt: TGTGCCAGCAGCTTAGCGACTAGCGGGGGGGCGATCGAGCAGTACTTC

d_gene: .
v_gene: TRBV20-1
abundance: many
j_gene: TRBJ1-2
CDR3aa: CSARVPGLTLYGYTF
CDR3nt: TGCAGTGCTAGAGTCCCGGGGCTCACACTCTATGGCTACACCTTC

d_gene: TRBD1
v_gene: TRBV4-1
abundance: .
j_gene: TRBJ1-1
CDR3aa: CANSQESGGSYTEAFF
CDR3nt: TGCGCCAACAGCCAAGAATCAGGGGGCTCGTACACTGAAGCTTTCTTT

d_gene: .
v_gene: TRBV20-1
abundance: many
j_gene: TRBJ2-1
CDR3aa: CSATDHQEAEQFF
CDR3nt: TGCAGTGCTACAGATCACCAGGAGGCTGAGCAGTTCTTC

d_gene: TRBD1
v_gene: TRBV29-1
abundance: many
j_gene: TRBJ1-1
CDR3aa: CSGLGGAAEAFF
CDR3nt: TGCAGCGGCCTAGGGGGCGCGGCTGAAGCTTTCTTT

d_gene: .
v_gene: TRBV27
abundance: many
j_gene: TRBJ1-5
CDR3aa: CASSERGFSNQPQHF
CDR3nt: TGTGCCAGCAGCGAGAGGGGATTTAGCAATCAGCCCCAGCATTTT

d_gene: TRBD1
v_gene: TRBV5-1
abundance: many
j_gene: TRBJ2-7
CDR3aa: CASSLYGDRSSYEQYF
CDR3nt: TGCGCCAGCAGCTTGTATGGGGACAGATCTTCCTACGAGCAGTACTTC

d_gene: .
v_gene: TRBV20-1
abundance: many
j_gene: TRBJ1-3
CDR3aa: CSAPIPSGNTIYF
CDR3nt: TGCAGTGCTCCGATACCCTCTGGAAACACCATATATTTT

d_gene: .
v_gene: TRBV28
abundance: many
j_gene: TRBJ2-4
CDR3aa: CASTPGMGDIQYF
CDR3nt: TGTGCCAGCACCCCAGGGATGGGAGACATTCAGTACTTC

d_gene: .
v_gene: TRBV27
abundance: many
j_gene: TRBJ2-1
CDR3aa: CASTLRPTTLYNEQFF
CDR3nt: TGTGCCAGCACACTCCGCCCCACGACTCTATACAATGAGCAGTTCTTC

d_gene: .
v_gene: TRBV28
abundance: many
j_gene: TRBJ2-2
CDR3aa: CASSFGSLNTGELFF
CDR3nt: TGTGCCAGCAGTTTCGGATCCCTGAACACCGGGGAGCTGTTTTTT

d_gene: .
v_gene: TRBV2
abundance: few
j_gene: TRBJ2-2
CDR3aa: CASSDDWGSTGELFF
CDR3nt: TGTGCCAGCAGTGACGACTGGGGGAGCACCGGGGAGCTGTTTTTT

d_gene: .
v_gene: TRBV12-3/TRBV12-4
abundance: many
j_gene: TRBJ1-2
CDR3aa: CASILSGVANYGYTF
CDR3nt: TGTGCCAGCATCCTCAGTGGAGTGGCTAACTATGGCTACACCTTC

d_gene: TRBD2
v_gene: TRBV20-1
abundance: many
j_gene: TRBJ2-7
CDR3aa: CSARDSSGGHYEQYF
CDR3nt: TGCAGTGCTAGAGACAGTAGCGGGGGGCACTACGAGCAGTACTTC

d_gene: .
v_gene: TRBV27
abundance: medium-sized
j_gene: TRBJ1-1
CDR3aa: CASSLFAGTEAFF
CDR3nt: TGTGCCAGCAGTTTATTTGCGGGGACTGAAGCTTTCTTT

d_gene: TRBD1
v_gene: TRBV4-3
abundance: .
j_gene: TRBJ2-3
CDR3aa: CASSQERTGLPADTQYF
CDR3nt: TGCGCCAGCAGCCAAGAACGGACAGGGTTGCCCGCAGATACGCAGTATTTT

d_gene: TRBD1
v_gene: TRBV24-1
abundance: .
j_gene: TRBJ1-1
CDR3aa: CATMAGTEVNTEAFF
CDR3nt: TGTGCCACCATGGCCGGGACAGAGGTGAACACTGAAGCTTTCTTT

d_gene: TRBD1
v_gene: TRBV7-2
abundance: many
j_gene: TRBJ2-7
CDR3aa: CANLLETGGTYEQYF
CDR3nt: TGTGCCAACCTGCTGGAGACAGGGGGCACCTACGAGCAGTACTTC

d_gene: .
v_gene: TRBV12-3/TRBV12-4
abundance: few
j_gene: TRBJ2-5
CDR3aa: CATGRGGTQYF
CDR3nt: TGTGCCACCGGCAGGGGAGGGACCCAGTACTTC

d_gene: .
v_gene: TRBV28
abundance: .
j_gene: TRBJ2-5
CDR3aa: CASMGNQETRYF
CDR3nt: TGTGCCAGCATGGGCAACCAAGAGACCCGGTACTTC

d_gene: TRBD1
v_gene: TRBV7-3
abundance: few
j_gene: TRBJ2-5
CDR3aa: CASSKGQQETQYF
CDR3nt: TGTGCCAGCAGCAAGGGACAGCAAGAGACCCAGTACTTC

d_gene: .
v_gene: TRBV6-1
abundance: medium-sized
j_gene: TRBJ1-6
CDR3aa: CASSQAEFNSPLHF
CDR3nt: TGTGCCAGCAGCCAGGCGGAGTTTAATTCACCCCTCCACTTT

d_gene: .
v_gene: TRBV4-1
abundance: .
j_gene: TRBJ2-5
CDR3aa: CASSQGRWGGLYQETQYF
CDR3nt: TGCGCCAGCAGCCAAGGACGCTGGGGGGGGCTGTACCAAGAGACCCAGTACTTC

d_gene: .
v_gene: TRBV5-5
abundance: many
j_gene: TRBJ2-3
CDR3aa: CASSLRGNMDTQYF
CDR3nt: TGTGCCAGCAGCTTAAGGGGCAATATGGATACGCAGTATTTT

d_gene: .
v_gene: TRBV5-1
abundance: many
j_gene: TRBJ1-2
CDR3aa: CASSPGHTYGYTF
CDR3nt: TGCGCCAGCAGCCCCGGACATACCTATGGCTACACCTTC

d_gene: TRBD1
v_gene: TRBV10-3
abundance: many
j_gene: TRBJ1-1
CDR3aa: CAIFDRAGTEAFF
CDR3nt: TGTGCCATCTTCGACAGGGCAGGTACTGAAGCTTTCTTT

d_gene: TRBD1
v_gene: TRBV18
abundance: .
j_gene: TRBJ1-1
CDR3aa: CASSPPGQGDQNTEAFF
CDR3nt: TGTGCCAGCTCACCACCGGGACAGGGCGATCAGAACACTGAAGCTTTCTTT

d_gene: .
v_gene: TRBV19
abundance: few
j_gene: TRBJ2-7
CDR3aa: CASTDSRRLEQYF
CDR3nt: TGTGCCAGTACCGATAGCCGGCGTTTAGAGCAGTACTTC

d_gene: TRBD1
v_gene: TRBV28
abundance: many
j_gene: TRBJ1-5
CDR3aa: CASQQGEQPQHF
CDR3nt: TGTGCCAGCCAGCAGGGGGAACAGCCCCAGCATTTT

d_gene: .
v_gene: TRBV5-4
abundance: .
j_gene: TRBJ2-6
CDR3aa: CASSAGNSGANVLTF
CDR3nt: TGTGCCAGCAGCGCGGGGAACTCTGGGGCCAACGTCCTGACTTTC

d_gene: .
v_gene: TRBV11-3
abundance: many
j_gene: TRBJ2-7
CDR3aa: CASSSDGYEQYF
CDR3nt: TGTGCCAGCAGCTCGGACGGTTACGAGCAGTACTTC